This T cell receptor (beta chain) appears in the sequencing data of a study of blood T cell repertoires in COVID-19 (dated by TCRdb to about 2020). For the study in its entirety: Samples covering the acute and convalescent phases of COVID-19 were provided by collaborators in the United States, Italy and Spain. A de-identified subject ID, COVID-19 status, age in years and sex were almost always included in the sample metadata. The material from the prospective study consisted of cDNA or gDNA derived from T cells, B-cell-depleted T cells, or PBMCs. Deeply sampled blood TCRbeta repertoires from subjects exposed to, actively infected with, or recovered from COVID-19 were included in the dataset. Samples were obtained from the ongoing ImmuneRACE study (first 160 participants) and from 1,254 subjects provided by 6 global collaborators. HLA class I and class II types, where available, came from metadata supplied by the sample provider rather than from assay-based typing. A freely available public database, intended as a resource for researchers studying the immune response to SARS-CoV-2, is where the repertoires were released. Paper-wide results and their limitations: How much clinical and demographic metadata was included differed by source and by participant, and the metadata was provided uncurated.

Reading from cysteine to phenylalanine, the CDR3 counts 14 amino acids. Here the CDR3 DNA is all that survives: 42 bases in frame from base 1. Trimming leaves V shorter by 4 bases and J shorter by 2 bases, with the junction holding 5 bases beyond the gene matches. Based on the germline V gene, the CDR1 and CDR2 sequences are SGDLS and YYNGEE. Concerning this clone itself: Its antigen specificity is not known. The sample holds no much larger clone one base away, and base qualities are not on file.

Each collaborating institution followed its own protocols to collect whole blood in K2EDTA tubes. For TCRbeta analysis, collaborators shipped samples as frozen whole blood, isolated PBMCs, or DNA extracted from either of those sample types. TCRbeta CDR3 regions were amplified from genomic DNA using the immunoSEQ Assay, a bias-controlled multiplex PCR. The study's own analysis went as follows. The number of nucleated cells in each sample was estimated from the amplification of reference gene primers within the assay. To quantify the absolute abundance of each unique TCRbeta CDR3 rearrangement, sequence reads were collapsed and filtered. For each sample, productive Simpson clonality was calculated as the square root of Simpson's diversity index over productive rearrangements. As stored in TCRdb, this immuneACCESS dataset retains in-frame rearrangements with V and J assigned. A fraction of the clones does not appear; measured against another copy, unresolved V genes explain less than half of the discrepancy, and the remainder lacks a known reason. V, J and clone size derive from that table, while D and trimming were established from the DNA sequence. In this sample the table shows roughly 100,000 clones, 80% to 90% of which occur a single time. The ten top clones hold about 30% of the sample.

In this chain, TRBV9 is recombined with TRBJ2-5, with 7 central nucleotides matching TRBD2. The clonotype originates from a woman older than 75 with acute or convalescent COVID-19. What was sequenced was peripheral blood. In nucleotide form, the sequence is TGTGCCAGCAGCTTGTCGGGGGGACAAGAGACCCAGTACTTC. Protein translation: CASSLSGGQETQYF.